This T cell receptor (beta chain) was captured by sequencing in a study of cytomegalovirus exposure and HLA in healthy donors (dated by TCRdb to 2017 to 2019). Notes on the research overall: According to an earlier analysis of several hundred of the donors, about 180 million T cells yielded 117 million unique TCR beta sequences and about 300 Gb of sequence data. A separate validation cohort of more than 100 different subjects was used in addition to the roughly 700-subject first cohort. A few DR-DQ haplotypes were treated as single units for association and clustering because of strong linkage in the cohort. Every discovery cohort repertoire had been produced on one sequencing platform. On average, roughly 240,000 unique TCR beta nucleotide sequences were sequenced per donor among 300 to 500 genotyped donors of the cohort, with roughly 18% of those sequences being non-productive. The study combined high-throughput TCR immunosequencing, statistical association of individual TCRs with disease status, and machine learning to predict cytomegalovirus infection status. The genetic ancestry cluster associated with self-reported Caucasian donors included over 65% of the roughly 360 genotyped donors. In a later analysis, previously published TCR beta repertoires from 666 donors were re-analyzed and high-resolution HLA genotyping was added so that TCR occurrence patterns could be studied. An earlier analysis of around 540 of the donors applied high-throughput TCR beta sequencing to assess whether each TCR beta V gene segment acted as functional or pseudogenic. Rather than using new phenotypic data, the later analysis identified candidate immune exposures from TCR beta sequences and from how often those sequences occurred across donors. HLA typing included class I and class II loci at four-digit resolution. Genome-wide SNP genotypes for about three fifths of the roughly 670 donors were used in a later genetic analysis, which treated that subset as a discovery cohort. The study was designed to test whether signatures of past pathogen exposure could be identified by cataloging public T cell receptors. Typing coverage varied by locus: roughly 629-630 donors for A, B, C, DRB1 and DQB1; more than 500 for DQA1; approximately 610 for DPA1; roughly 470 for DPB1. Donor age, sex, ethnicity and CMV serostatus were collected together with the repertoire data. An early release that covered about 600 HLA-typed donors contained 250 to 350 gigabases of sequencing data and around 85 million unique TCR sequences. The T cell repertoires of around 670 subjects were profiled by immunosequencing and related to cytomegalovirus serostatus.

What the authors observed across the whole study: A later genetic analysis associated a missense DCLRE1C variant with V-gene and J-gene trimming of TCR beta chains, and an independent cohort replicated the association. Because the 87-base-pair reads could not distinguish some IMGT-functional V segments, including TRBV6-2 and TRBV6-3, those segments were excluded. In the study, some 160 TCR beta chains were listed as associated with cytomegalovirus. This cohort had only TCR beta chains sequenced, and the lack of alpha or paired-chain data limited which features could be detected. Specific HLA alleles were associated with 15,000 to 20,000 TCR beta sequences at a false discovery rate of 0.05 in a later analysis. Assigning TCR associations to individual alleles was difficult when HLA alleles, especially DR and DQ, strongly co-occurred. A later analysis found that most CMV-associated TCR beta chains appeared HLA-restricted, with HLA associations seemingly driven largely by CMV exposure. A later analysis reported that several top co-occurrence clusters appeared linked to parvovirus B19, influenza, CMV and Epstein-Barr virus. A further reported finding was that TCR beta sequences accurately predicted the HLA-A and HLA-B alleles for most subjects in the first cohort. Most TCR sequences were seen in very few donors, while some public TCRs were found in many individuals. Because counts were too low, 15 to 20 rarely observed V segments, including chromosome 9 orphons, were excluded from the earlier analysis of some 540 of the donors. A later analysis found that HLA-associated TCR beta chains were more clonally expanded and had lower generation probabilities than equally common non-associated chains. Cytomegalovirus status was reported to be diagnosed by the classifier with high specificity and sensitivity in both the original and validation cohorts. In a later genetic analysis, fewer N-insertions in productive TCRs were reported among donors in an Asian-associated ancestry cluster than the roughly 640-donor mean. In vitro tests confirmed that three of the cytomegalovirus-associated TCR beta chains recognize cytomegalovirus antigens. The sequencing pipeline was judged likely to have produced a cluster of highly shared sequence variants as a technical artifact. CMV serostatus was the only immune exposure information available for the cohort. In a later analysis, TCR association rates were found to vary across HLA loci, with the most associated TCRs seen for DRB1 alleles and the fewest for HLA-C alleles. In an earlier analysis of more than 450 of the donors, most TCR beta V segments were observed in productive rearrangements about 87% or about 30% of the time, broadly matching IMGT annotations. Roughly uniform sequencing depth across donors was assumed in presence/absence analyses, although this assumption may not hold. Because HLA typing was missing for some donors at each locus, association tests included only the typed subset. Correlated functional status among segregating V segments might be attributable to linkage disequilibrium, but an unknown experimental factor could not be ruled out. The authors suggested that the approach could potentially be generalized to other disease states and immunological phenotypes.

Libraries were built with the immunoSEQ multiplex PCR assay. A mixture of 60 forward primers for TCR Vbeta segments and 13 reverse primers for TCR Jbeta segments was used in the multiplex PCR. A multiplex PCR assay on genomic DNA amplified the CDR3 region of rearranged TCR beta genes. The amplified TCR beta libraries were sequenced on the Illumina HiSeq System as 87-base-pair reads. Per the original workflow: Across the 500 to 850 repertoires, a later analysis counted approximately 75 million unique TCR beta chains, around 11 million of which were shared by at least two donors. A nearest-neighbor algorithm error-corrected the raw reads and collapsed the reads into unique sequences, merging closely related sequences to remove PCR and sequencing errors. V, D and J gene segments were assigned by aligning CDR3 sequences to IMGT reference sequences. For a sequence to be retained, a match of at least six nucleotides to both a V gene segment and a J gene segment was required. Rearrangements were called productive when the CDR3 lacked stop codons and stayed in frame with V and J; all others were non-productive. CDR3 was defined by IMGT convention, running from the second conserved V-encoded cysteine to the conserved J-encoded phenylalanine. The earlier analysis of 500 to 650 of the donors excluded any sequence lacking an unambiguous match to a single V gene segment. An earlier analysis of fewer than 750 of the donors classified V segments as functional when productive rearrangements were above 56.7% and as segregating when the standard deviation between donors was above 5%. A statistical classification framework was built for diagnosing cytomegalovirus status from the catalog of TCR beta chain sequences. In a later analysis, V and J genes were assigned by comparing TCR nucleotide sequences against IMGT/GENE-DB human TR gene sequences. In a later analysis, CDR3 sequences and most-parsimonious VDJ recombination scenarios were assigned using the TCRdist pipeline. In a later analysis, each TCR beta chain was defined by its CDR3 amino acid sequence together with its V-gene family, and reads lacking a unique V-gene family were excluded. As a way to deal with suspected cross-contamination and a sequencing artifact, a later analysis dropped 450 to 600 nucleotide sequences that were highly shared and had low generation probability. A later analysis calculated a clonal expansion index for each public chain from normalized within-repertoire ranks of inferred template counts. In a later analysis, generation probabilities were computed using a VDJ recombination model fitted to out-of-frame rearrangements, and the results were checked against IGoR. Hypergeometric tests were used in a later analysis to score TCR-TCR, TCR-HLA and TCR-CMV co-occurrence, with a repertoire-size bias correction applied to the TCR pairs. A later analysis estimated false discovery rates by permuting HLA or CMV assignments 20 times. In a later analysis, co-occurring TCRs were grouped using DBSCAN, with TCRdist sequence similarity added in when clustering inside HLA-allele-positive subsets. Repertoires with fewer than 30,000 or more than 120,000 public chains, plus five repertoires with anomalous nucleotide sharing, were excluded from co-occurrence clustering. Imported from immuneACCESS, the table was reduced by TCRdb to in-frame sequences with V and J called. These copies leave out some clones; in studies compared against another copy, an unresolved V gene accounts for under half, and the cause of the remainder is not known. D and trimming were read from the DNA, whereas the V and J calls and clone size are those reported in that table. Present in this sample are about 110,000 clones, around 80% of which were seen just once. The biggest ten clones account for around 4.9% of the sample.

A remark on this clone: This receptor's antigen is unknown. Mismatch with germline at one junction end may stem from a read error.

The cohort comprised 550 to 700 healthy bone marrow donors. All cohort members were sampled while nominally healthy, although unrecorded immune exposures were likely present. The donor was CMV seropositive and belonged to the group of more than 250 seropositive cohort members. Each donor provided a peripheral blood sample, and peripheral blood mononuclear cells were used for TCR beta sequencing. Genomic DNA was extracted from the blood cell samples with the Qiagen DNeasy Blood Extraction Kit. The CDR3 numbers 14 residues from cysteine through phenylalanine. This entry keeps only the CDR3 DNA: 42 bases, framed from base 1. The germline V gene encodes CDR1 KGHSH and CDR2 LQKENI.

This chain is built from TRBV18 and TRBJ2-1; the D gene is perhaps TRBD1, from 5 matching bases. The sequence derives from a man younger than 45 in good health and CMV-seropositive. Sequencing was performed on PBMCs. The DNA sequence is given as TGTGCCAGCTCCCCACCATGGGGCCTCAATGAGCAGTTCTTC. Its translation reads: CASSPPWGLNEQFF.